This TCR beta chain is from a study of T cells after yellow fever vaccination. From the 5' RACE reads, TCRdb called clonotypes with MiXCR, one entry per CDR3 protein. Altogether about 630,000 distinct CDR3 sequences are present, roughly an eighth being singletons, with the ten largest covering around 14%. The CDR3 contains 14 residues. The germline V gene encodes CDR1 SGHRS and CDR2 YFSETQ. V shed 5 bases, J shed 3 bases, and the junction held 8 bases outside the gene matches. The source material was PBMCs, sampled on the day of the yellow fever booster vaccination. The V gene is TRBV5-1, the J gene TRBJ2-7, with 7 bases that match TRBD1. This receptor was identified in a man between 25 and 39 years old who received the YFV17D yellow fever vaccine. The DNA of the CDR3 is TGCGCCAGCAGACGGACAGGAGATAACTACGAGCAGTACTTC. Protein product: CASRRTGDNYEQYF.